Listed here is a single T cell receptor beta chain. Using immunoSEQ multiplex PCR, the repertoire was profiled, and TCRdb retains in-frame clones only, with some absent. The table has 16,000 or so clones, roughly 93% seen once. The V gene's germline CDR1 is MDHEN and CDR2 SYDVKM. The germline V and J ends were trimmed by 4 bases and 0 bases, with 15 bases remaining between them. This CDR3 region has 16 residues. Treatment noted: randomized to nivolumab then ipilimumab (arm A) or the reverse (arm B). This sample is drawn from a study of sequential checkpoint blockade in melanoma. The specimen was CD8+ T cells sorted from blood (inferred from file names), collected from a patient given nivolumab and ipilimumab in sequence. The receptor comes from a human donor with melanoma. This sequence joins TRBV28 and TRBJ1-2; D is unclear. CDR3 nucleotides: TGTGCCAGCAGTTCCTACCCACAGTGGCCTAACTATGGCTACACCTTC. Encoded protein: CASSSYPQWPNYGYTF.